This entry features one T cell receptor (beta chain) sequence. What it binds is not known. The sample comes from a study of cytomegalovirus exposure and HLA in healthy donors. The study, taken as a whole, reports: Later genetic work tied a missense DCLRE1C variant to beta-chain V and J trimming. A later analysis by the authors found several of the most significant clusters apparently linked to common viral pathogens.

The PCR was carried out with 60 Vbeta primers and 13 Jbeta primers. Source study methods: About 10 million of roughly 81 million unique TCR beta chains were shared, per a later count. The repertoire was sequenced with immunoSEQ multiplex PCR; TCRdb's copy has only in-frame clones and lacks some. The D gene and trimming were derived from the DNA, and the V and J assignments and clone size from that table. The table lists tens of thousands of clones, more than 60% of them singletons. The donors gave bone marrow, and they were healthy. V shed 6 bases and J shed 4 bases, with 11 bases lying between them. The CDR3 is 13 amino acids. Germline V gene sequence: CDR1 LNHDA, CDR2 SQIVND (reference sequence).

The clonotype originates from a middle-aged man in good health and CMV-seronegative. The sample comprised PBMCs. The rearrangement uses TRBV19 and TRBJ2-3; perhaps TRBD1 as D (6 bases). The CDR3 spells CASRLQGSDTQYF. The CDR3 DNA reads as TGTGCCAGTAGGCTACAGGGTTCAGATACGCAGTATTTT.